The 4 T cell receptor beta chains given below trace back to one sample, sequenced in a study of cytomegalovirus exposure and HLA in healthy donors. Primers included in the PCR were 60 Vbeta and 13 Jbeta primers. Profiling relied on immunoSEQ multiplex PCR, and the TCRdb table lists in-frame clones only, not all of them. This table has approximately 110,000 clones, approximately 80% appearing once. The sequenced sample consisted of PBMCs. Receptor source: a woman in her thirties or forties in good health and CMV-seropositive.

This clone was observed a handful of times. The genes are TRBV5-4 and TRBJ2-5; 7 bases are a match to TRBD2. CDR1 is SGHNT, CDR2 YYREEE, per germline (reference sequence). The length of the CDR3 is 14 residues. V lost 1 base and J lost 4; bases outside the gene matches: 4. The CDR3 loop reads CASSLRTSRETQYF. The CDR3 DNA is TGTGCCAGCAGCTTGAGGACTAGTAGAGAGACCCAGTACTTC.

The rearrangement joins TRBV7-9 to TRBJ2-2, with 9 nucleotides matching TRBD1. V gave up 3 bases and J gave up 5 bases; unmatched junction bases: 4. CDR1 is SEHNR, CDR2 FQNEAQ, per germline (reference sequence). The CDR3 has 15 residues. The CDR3 loop reads CASSFVQGATGELFF. CDR3 DNA sequence: TGTGCCAGCAGCTTTGTACAGGGGGCGACCGGGGAGCTGTTTTTT.

The genes are TRBV7-8 and TRBJ1-2; 11 nucleotides line up with TRBD1. Germline lookup yields CDR1 SGHVS and CDR2 FQNEAQ. This CDR3 region has 20 residues. Trimming cost V 5 bases and J 7 bases; bases outside gene matches: 24. CDR3 nucleotide sequence: TGTGCCAGCAGCCCCACGACGCCGTGGACAGGGGGCAAAACACCTCGTGGCTACACCTTC. The encoded protein is CASSPTTPWTGGKTPRGYTF. The full variable domain, with the rest looked up from reference TRBV7-8 and TRBJ1-2, is GAGVSQSPRYKVAKRGQDVALRCDPISGHVSLFWYQQALGQGPEFLTYFQNEAQLDKSGLPSDRFFAERPEGSVSTLKIQRTQQEDSAVYLCASSPTTPWTGGKTPRGYTFGSGTRLTVV.

The V and J genes are TRBV6-6 and TRBJ1-5; unclear D gene. V was shortened by 2 bases and J by 4 bases, with 15 bases between the two germline ends. Per the germline V gene, CDR1 is MNHNY and CDR2 is SVGAGI (reference sequence). This CDR3 is 16 amino acids long. The CDR3 protein is CASSYTVPSRNQPQHF. DNA for the CDR3: TGTGCCAGCAGTTACACTGTACCTAGTAGGAATCAGCCCCAGCATTTT.